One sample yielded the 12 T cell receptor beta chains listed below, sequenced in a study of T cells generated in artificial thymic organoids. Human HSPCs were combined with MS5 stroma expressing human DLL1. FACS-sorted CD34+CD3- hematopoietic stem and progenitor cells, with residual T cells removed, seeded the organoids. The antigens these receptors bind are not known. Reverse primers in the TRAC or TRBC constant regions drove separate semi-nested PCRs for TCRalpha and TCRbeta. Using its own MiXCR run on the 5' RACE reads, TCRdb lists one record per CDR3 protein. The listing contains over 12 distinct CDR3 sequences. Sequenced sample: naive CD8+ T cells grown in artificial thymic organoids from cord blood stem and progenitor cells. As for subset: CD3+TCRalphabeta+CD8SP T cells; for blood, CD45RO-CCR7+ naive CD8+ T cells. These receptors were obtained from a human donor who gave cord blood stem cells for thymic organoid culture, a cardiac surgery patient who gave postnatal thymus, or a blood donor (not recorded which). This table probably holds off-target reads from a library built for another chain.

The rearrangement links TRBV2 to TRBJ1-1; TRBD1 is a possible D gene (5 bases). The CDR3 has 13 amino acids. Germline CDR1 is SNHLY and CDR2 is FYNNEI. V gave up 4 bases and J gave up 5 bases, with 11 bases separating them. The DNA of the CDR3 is TGTGCCAGCAGTGCGGCAGGGCGTACTGAAGCTTTCTTT. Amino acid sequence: CASSAAGRTEAFF.

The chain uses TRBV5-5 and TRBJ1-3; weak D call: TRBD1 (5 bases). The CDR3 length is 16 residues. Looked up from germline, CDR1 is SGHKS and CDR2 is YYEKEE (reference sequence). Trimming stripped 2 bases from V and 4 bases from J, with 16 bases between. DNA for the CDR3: TGTGCCAGCAGCTTTCTCGGGCAGGGCTGCGGAAACACCATATATTTT. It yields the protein CASSFLGQGCGNTIYF.

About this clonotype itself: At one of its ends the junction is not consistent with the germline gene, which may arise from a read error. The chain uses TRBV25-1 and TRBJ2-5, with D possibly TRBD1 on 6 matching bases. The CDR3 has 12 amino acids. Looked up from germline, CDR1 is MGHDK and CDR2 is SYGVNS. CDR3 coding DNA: TGTGCCAGCGGTCAAAAGGGGGAGACCCGGTACTTC. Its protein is CASGQKGETRYF.

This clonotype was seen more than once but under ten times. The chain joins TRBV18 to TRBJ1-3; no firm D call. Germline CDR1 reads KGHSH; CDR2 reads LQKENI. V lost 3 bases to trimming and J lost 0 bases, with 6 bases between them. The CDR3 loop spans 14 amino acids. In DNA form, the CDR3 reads TGTGCCAGCTCACCGCTGCGCTCTGGAAACACCATATATTTT. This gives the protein CASSPLRSGNTIYF.

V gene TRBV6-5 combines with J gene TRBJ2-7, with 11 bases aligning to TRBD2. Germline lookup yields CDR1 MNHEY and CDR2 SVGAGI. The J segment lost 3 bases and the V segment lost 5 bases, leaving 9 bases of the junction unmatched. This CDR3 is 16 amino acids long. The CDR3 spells CASSTLAGGPFYEQYF. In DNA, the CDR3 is TGTGCCAGCAGTACCTTAGCGGGAGGGCCTTTCTACGAGCAGTACTTC.

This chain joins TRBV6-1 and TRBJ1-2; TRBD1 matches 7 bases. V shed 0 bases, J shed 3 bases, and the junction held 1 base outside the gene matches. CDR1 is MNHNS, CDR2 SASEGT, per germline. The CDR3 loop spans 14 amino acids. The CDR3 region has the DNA TGTGCCAGCAGTGAAGCAGGGGGCGACTATGGCTACACCTTC. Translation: CASSEAGGDYGYTF.

CDR3 residues: CASSLSVGDLTVGQPQHF. The CDR3 nucleotides read TGTGCCAGCAGTTTATCGGTGGGGGACCTCACCGTGGGTCAGCCCCAGCATTTT. The gene calls are TRBV27 and TRBJ1-5, with D perhaps matching TRBD1 (5 bases). Deletions cut 0 bases from V and 6 bases from J, with 21 bases between. The CDR3 has 18 residues. Germline V gene lookup returns CDR1 MNHEY and CDR2 SMNVEV (reference sequence).

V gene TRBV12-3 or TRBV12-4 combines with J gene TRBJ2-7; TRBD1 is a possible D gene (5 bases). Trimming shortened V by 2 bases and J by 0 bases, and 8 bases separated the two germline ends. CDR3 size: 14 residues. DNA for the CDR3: TGTGCCAGCAGTTTACACAGGATCTCCTACGAGCAGTACTTC. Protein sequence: CASSLHRISYEQYF.

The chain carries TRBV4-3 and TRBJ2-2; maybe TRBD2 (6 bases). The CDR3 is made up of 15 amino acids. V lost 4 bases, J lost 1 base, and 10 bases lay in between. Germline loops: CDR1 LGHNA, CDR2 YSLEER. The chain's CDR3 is CASSLIGRNTGELFF. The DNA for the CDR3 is TGCGCCAGCAGCCTAATCGGGAGGAACACCGGGGAGCTGTTTTTT.

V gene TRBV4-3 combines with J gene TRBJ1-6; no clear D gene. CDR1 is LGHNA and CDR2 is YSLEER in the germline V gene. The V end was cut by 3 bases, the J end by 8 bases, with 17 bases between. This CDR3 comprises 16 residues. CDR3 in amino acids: CASSHGRWSPYSPLHF. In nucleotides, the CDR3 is TGCGCCAGCAGCCATGGTCGTTGGAGCCCGTATTCACCCCTCCACTTT.

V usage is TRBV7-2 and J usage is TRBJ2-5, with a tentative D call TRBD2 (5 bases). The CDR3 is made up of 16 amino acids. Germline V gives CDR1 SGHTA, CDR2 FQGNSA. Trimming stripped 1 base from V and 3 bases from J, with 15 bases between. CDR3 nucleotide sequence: TGTGCCAGCAGCTTAGTGGATCGGCGGGTCAAAGAGACCCAGTACTTC. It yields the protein CASSLVDRRVKETQYF.

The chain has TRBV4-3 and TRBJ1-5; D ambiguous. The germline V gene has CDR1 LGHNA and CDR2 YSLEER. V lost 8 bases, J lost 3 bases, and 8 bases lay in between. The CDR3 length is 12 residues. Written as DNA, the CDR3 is TGCGCCAGCCGACCGTTCAATCAGCCCCAGCATTTT. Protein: CASRPFNQPQHF.